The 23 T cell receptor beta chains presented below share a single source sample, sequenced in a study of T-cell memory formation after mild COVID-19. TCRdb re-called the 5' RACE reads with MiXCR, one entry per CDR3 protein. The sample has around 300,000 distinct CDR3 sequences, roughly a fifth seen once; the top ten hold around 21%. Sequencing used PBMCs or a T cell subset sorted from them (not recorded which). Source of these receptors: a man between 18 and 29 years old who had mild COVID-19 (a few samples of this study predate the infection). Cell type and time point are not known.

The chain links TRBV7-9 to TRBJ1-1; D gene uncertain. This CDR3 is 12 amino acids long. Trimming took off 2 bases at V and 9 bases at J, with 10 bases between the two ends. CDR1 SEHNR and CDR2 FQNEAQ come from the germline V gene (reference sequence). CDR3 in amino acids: CASSLSHSKAFF. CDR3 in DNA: TGTGCCAGCAGCTTATCTCACAGTAAAGCTTTCTTT. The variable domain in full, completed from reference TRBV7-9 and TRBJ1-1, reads DTGVSQNPRHKITKRGQNVTFRCDPISEHNRLYWYRQTLGQGPEFLTYFQNEAQLEKSRLLSDRFSAERPKGSFSTLEIQRTEQGDSAMYLCASSLSHSKAFFGQGTRLTVV.

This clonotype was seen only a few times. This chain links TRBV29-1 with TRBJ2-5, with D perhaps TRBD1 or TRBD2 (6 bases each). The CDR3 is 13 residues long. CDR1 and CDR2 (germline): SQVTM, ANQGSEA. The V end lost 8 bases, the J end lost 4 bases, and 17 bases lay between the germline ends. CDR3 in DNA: TGCAGCACCCGACCGGGGGCATCAGAGACCCAGTACTTC. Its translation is CSTRPGASETQYF.

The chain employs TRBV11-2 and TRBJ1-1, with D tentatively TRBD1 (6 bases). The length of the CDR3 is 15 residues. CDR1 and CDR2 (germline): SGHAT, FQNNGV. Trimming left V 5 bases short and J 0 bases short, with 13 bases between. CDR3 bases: TGTGCCAGCAGCCTTCAAGGGGGGATGAACACTGAAGCTTTCTTT. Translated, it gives CASSLQGGMNTEAFF.

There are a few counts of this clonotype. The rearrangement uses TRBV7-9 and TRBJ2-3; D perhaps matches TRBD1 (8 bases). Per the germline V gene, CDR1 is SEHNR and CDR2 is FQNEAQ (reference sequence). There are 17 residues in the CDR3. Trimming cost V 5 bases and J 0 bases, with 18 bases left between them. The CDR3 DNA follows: TGTGCCAGCAGCGACAGGACAGGGAGGGTCAGCACAGATACGCAGTATTTT. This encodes CASSDRTGRVSTDTQYF.

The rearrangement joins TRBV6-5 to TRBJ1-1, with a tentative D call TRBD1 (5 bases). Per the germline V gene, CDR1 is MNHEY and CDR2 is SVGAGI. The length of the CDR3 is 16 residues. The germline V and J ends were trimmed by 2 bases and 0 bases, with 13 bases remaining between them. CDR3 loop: CASSYGAARMNTEAFF. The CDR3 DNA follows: TGTGCCAGCAGTTACGGGGCGGCAAGGATGAACACTGAAGCTTTCTTT.

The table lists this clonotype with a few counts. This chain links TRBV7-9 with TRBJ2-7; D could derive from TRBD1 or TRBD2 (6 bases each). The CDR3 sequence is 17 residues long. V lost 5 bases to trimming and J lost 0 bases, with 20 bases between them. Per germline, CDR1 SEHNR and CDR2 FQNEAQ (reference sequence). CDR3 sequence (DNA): TGTGCCAGCAGCGCCCCCCCGGAGGGGGGTGTCTCCTACGAGCAGTACGTC. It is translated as CASSAPPEGGVSYEQYV.

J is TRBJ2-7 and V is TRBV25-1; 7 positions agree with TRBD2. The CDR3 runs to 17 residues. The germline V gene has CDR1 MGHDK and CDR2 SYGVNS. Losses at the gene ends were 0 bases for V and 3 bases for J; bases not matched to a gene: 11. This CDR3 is CASSEYIRRGKNYEQYV. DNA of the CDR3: TGTGCCAGCAGTGAATATATTCGGCGGGGGAAGAACTACGAGCAGTACGTC.

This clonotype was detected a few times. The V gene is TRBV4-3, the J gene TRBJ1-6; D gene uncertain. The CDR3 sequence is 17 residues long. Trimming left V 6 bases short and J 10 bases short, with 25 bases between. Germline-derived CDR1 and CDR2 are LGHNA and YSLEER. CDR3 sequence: CASSTTFFPHLYSPLHF. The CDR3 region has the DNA TGCGCCAGCAGTACCACTTTTTTTCCGCATTTATACTCACCCCTCCACTTT.

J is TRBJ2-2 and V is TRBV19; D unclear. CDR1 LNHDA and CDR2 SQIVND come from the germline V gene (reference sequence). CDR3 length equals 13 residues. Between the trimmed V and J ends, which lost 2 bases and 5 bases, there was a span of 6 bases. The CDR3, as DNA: TGTGCCAGTAGTATATTGGGGACCGGGGAGCTGTTTTTT. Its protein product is CASSILGTGELFF.

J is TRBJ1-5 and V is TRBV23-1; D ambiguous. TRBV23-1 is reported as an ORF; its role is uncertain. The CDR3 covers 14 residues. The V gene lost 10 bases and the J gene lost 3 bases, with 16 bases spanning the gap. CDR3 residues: CAIRGHTDNQPQHF. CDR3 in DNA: TGCGCCATCCGGGGTCATACCGACAATCAGCCCCAGCATTTT.

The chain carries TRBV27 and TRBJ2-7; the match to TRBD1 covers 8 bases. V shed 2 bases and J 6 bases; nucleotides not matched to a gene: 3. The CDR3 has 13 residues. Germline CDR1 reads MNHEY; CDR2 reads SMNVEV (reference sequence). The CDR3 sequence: CASSLGQGTEQYF. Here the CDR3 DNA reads TGTGCCAGCAGTTTAGGACAGGGCACCGAGCAGTACTTC.

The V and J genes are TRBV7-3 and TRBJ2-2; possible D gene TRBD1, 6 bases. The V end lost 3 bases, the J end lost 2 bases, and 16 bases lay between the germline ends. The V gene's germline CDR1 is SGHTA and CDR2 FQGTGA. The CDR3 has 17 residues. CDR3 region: CASSLRTGTHNTGELFF. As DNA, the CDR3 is TGTGCCAGCAGCTTGCGTACCGGGACACATAACACCGGGGAGCTGTTTTTT.

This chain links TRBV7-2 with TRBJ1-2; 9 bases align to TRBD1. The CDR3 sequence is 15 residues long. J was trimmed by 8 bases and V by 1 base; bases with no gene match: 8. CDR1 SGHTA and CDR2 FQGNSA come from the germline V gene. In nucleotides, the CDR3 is TGTGCCAGCAGCTTAGTCGGGACAGGGTTTGGGGGCTACACCTTC. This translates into CASSLVGTGFGGYTF.

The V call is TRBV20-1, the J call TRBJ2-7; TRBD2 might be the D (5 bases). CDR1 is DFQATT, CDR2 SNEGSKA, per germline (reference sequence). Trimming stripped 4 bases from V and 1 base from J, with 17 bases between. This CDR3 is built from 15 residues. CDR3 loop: CSAMREHLLSYEQYF. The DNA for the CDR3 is TGCAGTGCTATGAGGGAGCATCTCCTTTCCTACGAGCAGTACTTC.

The CDR3 region has the DNA TGTGCCAGCAGCTACATAGGGGACAGGGGGCGCGCAGATACGCAGTATTTT. It translates to CASSYIGDRGRADTQYF. The chain combines TRBV4-2 with TRBJ2-3, with TRBD1 identical over 12 bases. From germline, CDR1 is LGHNA and CDR2 YNFKEQ. V lost 5 bases and J lost 4; bases outside the gene matches: 10. There are 17 residues in the CDR3.

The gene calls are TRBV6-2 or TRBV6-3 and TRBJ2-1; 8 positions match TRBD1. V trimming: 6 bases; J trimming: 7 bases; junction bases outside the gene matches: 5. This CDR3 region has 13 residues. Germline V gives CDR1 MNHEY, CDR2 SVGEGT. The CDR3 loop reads CASSSRQGNEQFF. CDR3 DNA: TGTGCCAGCAGCTCCCGACAGGGGAATGAGCAGTTCTTC.

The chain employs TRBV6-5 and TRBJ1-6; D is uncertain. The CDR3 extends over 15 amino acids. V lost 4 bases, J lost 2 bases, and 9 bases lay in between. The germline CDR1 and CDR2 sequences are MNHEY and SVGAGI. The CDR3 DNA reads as TGTGCCAGCAGTTCTACGGCCGCCTATAATTCACCCCTCCACTTT. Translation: CASSSTAAYNSPLHF.

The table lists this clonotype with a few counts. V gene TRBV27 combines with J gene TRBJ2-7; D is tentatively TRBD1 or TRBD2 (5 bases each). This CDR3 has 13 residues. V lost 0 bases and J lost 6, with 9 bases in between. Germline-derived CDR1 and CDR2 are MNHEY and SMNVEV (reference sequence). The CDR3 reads CASSLSPGLEQYV. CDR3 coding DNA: TGTGCCAGCAGTTTATCGCCGGGGCTCGAGCAGTACGTC.

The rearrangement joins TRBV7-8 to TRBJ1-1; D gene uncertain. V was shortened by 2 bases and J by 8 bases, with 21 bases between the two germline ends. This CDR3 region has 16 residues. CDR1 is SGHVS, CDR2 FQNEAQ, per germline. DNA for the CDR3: TGTGCCAGCAGCTTATACTTCCGGCAGGATCGACGGGAAGCTTTCTTT. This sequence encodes CASSLYFRQDRREAFF.

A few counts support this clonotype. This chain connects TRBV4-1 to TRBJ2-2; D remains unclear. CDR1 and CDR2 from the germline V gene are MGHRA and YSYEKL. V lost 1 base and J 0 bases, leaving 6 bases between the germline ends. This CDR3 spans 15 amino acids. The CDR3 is CASSQGTPNTGELFF. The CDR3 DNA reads TGCGCCAGCAGCCAAGGGACCCCGAACACCGGGGAGCTGTTTTTT.

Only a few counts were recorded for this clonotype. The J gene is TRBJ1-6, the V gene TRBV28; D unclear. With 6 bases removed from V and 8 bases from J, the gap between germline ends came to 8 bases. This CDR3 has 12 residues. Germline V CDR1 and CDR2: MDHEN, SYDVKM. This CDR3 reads CASSPGYSPLHF. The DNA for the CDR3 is TGTGCCAGCAGCCCCGGGTATTCACCCCTCCACTTT.

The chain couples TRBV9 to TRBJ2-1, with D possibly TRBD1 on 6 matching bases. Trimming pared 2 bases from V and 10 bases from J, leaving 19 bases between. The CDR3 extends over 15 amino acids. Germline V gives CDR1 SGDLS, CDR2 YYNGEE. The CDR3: CASSVRGRGVPEQFF. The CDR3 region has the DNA TGTGCCAGCAGCGTCCGGGGCAGGGGAGTACCCGAGCAGTTCTTC. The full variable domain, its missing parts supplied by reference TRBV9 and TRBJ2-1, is DSGVTQTPKHLITATGQRVTLRCSPRSGDLSVYWYQQSLDQGLQFLIQYYNGEERAKGNILERFSAQQFPDLHSELNLSSLELGDSALYFCASSVRGRGVPEQFFGPGTRLTVL.

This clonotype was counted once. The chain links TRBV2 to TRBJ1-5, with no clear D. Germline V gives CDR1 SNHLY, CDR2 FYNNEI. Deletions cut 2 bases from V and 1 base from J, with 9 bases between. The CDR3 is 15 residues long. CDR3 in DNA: TGTGCCAGCAGTGAATTCACCCGAAGCAATCAGCCCCAGCATTTT. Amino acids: CASSEFTRSNQPQHF.